The source of this T cell receptor beta chain is a study of CD4 T cell repertoires in COVID-19. Generated by immunoSEQ multiplex PCR, the TCRdb table keeps only in-frame clones and is missing some. The data hold more than 65,000 clones, with about four fifths observed a single time. Germline CDR1 and CDR2: MNHEY and SMNVEV (reference sequence). CDR3 length: 13 amino acids. V lost 3 bases and J 2 bases, leaving 6 bases between the germline ends. The chain couples TRBV27 to TRBJ2-3; D is ambiguous. The source is a human donor who had COVID-19. Sequences were derived from CD4+ T cells from peripheral blood, sampled after recovery from COVID-19. In DNA form, the CDR3 reads TGTGCCAGCAGTTTGACTGTCACAGATACGCAGTATTTT. Protein product: CASSLTVTDTQYF.